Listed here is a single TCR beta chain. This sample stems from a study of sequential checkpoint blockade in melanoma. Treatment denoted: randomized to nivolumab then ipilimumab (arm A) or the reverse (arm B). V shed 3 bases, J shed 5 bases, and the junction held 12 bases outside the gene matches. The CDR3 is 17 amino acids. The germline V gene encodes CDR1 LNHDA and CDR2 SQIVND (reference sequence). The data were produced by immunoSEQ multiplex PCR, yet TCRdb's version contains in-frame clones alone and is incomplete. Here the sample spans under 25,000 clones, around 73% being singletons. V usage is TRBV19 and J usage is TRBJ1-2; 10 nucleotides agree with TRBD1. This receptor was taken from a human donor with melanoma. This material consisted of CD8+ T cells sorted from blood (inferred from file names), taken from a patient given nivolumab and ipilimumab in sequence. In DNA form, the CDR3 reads TGTGCCAGTAGTATTCGGTCCCGGGACAGGGGCGGATATGGCTACACCTTC. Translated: CASSIRSRDRGGYGYTF.